Reported below is one T cell receptor (beta chain). What it binds is unknown. The V gene's germline CDR1 is ENHRY and CDR2 SYGVKD. The CDR3 is made up of 14 amino acids. V shed 2 bases, J shed 5 bases, and the junction held 2 bases outside the gene matches. This sample is part of a study of OX40 agonist ivuxolimab in advanced cancers. Study background: Ivuxolimab, an agonistic anti-OX40 (CD134) antibody, was given to patients.

The protocol was immunoSEQ multiplex PCR, while the TCRdb copy is restricted to in-frame clones and leaves out a portion. The data show 78,000 or so clones, 88% seen once. Overall study findings and caveats: Some patients without response likewise showed low normalized clonal expansion. Relatively little clonal expansion, among the lowest observed, appeared in partial responders at 0.1-3.0 mg/kg. The CD4+ and CD8+ T cells in the blood had expanded clonally by week 6 at 0.1 to 3.0 mg/kg.

This TCR came from an adult with an advanced solid tumor such as melanoma, head and neck, liver or kidney cancer. The rearrangement links TRBV10-3 to TRBJ2-5; TRBD1 matches at 10 bases. This specimen consisted of CD4+ or CD8+ T cells sorted from blood, obtained in a trial of the OX40 agonist ivuxolimab. The CDR3 here is CAISEGTGVETQYF. The CDR3 DNA follows: TGTGCCATCAGTGAGGGGACAGGGGTGGAGACCCAGTACTTC.